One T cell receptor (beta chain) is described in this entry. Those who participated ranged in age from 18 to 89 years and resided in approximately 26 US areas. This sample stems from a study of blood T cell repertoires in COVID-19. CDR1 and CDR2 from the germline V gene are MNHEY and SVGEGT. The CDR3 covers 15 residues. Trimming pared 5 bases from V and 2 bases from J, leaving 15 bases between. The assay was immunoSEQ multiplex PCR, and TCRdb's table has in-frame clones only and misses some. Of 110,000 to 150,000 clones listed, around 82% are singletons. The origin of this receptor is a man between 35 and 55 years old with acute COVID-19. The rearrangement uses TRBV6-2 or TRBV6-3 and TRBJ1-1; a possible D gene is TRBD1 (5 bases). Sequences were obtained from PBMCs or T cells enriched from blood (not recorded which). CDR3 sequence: CASSPPGHGNTEAFF. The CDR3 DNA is TGTGCCAGCAGTCCCCCCGGACACGGAAACACTGAAGCTTTCTTT.